A selection of T cell receptor beta chains follows, all from one sample in a study of blood T cell repertoires in COVID-19. Using immunoSEQ multiplex PCR, the repertoire was profiled, and TCRdb retains in-frame clones only, with some absent. Of over 75,000 clones listed, about 91% are singletons. The sample taken for sequencing was peripheral blood. The receptors stem from a man aged 50 to 59 with COVID-19, enrolled during active disease. The CDR3 runs from the conserved cysteine through the conserved F or W. The D gene is left open where the match is weak. Where a row states a size, it is once, few, many or the class of an expanded clone; other rows omit it.

v_call	d_call	j_call	clone_size	cdr3_nt	cdr3_aa
TRBV12-3/TRBV12-4	TRBD1	TRBJ1-2	NA	TGTGCCAGCAGTTTACAGGGGGCTGGCTACACCTTC	CASSLQGAGYTF
TRBV19	TRBD1	TRBJ1-5	once	TGTGCCAGTAGCCACGGGACAGGGGTAAAGGATCAGCCCCAGCATTTT	CASSHGTGVKDQPQHF
TRBV6-5	NA	TRBJ1-2	NA	TGTGCCAGCAGTTACTTGCAGGGCTATGGCTACACCTTC	CASSYLQGYGYTF
TRBV27	NA	TRBJ2-3	NA	TGTGCCAGCAGTTTATCCGGGCGGCTGTGGGAGAACACAGATACGCAGTATTTT	CASSLSGRLWENTDTQYF
TRBV11-3	TRBD1	TRBJ2-1	NA	TGTGCCAGCAGCCAACAGGGACAGGTCTACAATGAGCAGTTCTTC	CASSQQGQVYNEQFF
TRBV5-4	NA	TRBJ2-5	NA	TGTGCCAGCAGCCAGACTAGTCCCGGGGAGACCCAGTACTTC	CASSQTSPGETQYF
TRBV2	NA	TRBJ1-5	once	TGTGCCATGGGGCTCGGCAATCAGCCCCAGCATTTT	CAMGLGNQPQHF
TRBV11-2	TRBD1	TRBJ1-2	NA	TGTGCCAGCAGCACAAATCCCGGGACAGGGGGTCCTGGCTACACCTTC	CASSTNPGTGGPGYTF
TRBV10-3	TRBD2	TRBJ2-3	NA	TGTGCCATCAGTAGGAGGCTAGCGGGGAACACAGATACGCAGTATTTT	CAISRRLAGNTDTQYF
TRBV28	NA	TRBJ1-5	NA	TGTGCCAGCAGTTCTAGAGCGGCGCAGCCCCAGCATTTT	CASSSRAAQPQHF
TRBV25-1	NA	TRBJ1-2	NA	TGTGCCAGCAGGGGGGCGGGCATCGGCTACACCTTC	CASRGAGIGYTF
TRBV10-1	NA	TRBJ1-5	NA	TGCGCCAGGGGTACAGGGCGAAGGGAAAATCAGCCCCAGCATTTT	CARGTGRRENQPQHF
TRBV16	TRBD1	TRBJ1-2	NA	TGTGCCAGCAGCCAATGGGAATTTTACCGGGACAGAGCTTTC	CASSQWEFYRDRAF
TRBV20-1	TRBD2	TRBJ2-1	NA	TGCAGTGCTAGTTTTCGAGCGGGGGGTTTTAATGAGCAGTTCTTC	CSASFRAGGFNEQFF
TRBV27	TRBD1	TRBJ1-1	once	TGTGCCAGCAGTTCGACAGGGGGCTATACTGAAGCTTTCTTT	CASSSTGGYTEAFF
TRBV28	NA	TRBJ1-2	NA	TGTGCCAGCAGTATTCTTGTCCACTATGGCTACACCTTC	CASSILVHYGYTF
TRBV7-9	TRBD1	TRBJ1-4	NA	TGTGCCAGCAGCCACCGACAGGGGAATAATGAAAAACTGTTTTTT	CASSHRQGNNEKLFF
TRBV11-2	TRBD1	TRBJ1-2	NA	TGTGCCAGCAGCAGGGACAGGGCGAACTATGGCTACACCTTC	CASSRDRANYGYTF
TRBV7-3	TRBD1	TRBJ1-1	NA	TGTGCCAGCAGCGAAACACCGGGACAGGGGCAAGCTTTCTTT	CASSETPGQGQAFF
TRBV15	NA	TRBJ1-5	NA	TGTGCCACCAGCACCGGGACATATCTTTTGAATCAGCCCCAGCATTTT	CATSTGTYLLNQPQHF
TRBV6-6	NA	TRBJ2-7	NA	TGTGCCAGCAGCCGACCCGGGGGACGGGTCTACGAGCAGTACTTC	CASSRPGGRVYEQYF
TRBV28	NA	TRBJ1-1	NA	TGTGCCAGCAGTCTTTTGAACACTGAAGCTTTCTTT	CASSLLNTEAFF
TRBV24-1	TRBD1	TRBJ1-5	NA	TGTGCCACCAGGCAGGGGGCAAGTCAGCCCCAGCATTTT	CATRQGASQPQHF
TRBV18	NA	TRBJ1-4	NA	TGTGCCAGCTCATTAGGATGGGGGCTTAATGAAAAACTGTTTTTT	CASSLGWGLNEKLFF
TRBV4-2	TRBD2	TRBJ2-3	once	TGTGCCAGCAGCCAAGCCTCGGGGGGAATGTATACGCAGTATTTT	CASSQASGGMYTQYF
TRBV4-3	NA	TRBJ1-2	NA	TGCGCCAGCAGCCAAGAAACCGGGTATGGCTACACCTTC	CASSQETGYGYTF
TRBV30	NA	TRBJ1-3	NA	TGTGCCTGGAGTCGCACTCACTCTGGAAACACCATATATTTT	CAWSRTHSGNTIYF
TRBV5-1	TRBD1	TRBJ1-2	NA	TGCGCCAGCAGCTTGGGACAGGGAAGTAACTATGGCTACACCTTC	CASSLGQGSNYGYTF
TRBV5-1	TRBD1	TRBJ2-5	NA	TGCGCCAGCAGCCCGGGACAGCCACAAGAGACCCAGTACTTC	CASSPGQPQETQYF
TRBV19	NA	TRBJ2-7	once	TGTGCCAGTCCCCATTGCGGGTTGGTGCCGTACTTC	CASPHCGLVPYF
TRBV28	NA	TRBJ2-6	NA	TGTGCCGCCCGGAGGCGGAACTCTGGGGCCAACGTCCTGACTTTC	CAARRRNSGANVLTF
TRBV18	TRBD1	TRBJ2-1	NA	TGTGCCAGCTCACCACAAAGATCCGGGACAGGTAATGAGCAGTTCTTC	CASSPQRSGTGNEQFF